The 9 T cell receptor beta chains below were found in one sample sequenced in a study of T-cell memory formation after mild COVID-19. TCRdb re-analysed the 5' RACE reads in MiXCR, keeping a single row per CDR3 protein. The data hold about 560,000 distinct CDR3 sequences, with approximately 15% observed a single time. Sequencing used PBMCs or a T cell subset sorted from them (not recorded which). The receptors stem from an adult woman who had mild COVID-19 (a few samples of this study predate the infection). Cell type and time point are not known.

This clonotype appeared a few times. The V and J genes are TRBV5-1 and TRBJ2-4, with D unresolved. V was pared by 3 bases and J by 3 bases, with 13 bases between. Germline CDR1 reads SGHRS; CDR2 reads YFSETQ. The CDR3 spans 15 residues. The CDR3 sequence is CASSSKDPGKNIQYF. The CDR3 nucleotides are TGCGCCAGCAGCTCCAAAGACCCGGGCAAAAACATTCAGTACTTC.

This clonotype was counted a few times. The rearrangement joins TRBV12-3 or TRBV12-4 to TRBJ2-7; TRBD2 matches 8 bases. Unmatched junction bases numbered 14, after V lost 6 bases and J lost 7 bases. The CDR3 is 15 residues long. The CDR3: CASSSAGLAGEEQYF. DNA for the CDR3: TGTGCCAGCAGCTCGGCAGGACTAGCTGGGGAAGAGCAGTACTTC.

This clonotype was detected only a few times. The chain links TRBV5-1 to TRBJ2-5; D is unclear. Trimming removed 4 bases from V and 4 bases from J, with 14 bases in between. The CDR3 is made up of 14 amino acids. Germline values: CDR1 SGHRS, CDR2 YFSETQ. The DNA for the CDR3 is TGCGCCAGCAGCCGAGGACCTATGGGAGAGACCCAGTACTTC. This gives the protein CASSRGPMGETQYF.

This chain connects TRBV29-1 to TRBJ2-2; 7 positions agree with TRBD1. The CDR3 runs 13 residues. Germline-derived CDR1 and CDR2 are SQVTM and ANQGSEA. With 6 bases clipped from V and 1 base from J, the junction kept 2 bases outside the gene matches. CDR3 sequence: CSVGQLNTGELFF. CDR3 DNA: TGCAGCGTGGGACAGCTGAACACCGGGGAGCTGTTTTTT.

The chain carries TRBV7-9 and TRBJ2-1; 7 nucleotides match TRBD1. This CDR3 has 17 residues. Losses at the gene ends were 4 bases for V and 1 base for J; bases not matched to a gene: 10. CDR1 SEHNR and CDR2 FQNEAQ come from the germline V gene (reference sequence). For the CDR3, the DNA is TGTGCCAGCAGCTCTTTTAGGGACAGAAAATCCTACAATGAGCAGTTCTTC. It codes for CASSSFRDRKSYNEQFF.

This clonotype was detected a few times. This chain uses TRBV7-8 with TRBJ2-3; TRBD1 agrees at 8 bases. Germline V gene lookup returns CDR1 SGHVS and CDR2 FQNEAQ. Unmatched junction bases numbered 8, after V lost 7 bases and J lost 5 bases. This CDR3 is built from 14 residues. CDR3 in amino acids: CASTYPDREDTQYF. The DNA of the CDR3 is TGTGCCAGCACCTATCCGGACAGGGAAGATACGCAGTATTTT.

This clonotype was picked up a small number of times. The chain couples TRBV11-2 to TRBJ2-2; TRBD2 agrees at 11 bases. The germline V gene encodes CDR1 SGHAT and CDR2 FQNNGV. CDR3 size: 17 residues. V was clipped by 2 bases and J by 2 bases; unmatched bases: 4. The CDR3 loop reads CASSLSLAGGNTGELFF. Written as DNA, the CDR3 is TGTGCCAGCAGCTTATCCCTAGCGGGGGGCAACACCGGGGAGCTGTTTTTT. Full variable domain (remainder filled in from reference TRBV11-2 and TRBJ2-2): EAGVAQSPRYKIIEKRQSVAFWCNPISGHATLYWYQQILGQGPKLLIQFQNNGVVDDSQLPKDRFSAERLKGVDSTLKIQPAKLEDSAVYLCASSLSLAGGNTGELFFGEGSRLTVL.

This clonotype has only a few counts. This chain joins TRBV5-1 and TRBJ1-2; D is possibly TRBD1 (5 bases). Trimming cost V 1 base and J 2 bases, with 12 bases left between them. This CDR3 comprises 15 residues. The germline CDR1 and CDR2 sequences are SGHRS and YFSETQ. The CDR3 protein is CASSLSARGNYGYTF. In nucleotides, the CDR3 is TGCGCCAGCAGCTTGAGTGCCCGGGGCAACTATGGCTACACCTTC.

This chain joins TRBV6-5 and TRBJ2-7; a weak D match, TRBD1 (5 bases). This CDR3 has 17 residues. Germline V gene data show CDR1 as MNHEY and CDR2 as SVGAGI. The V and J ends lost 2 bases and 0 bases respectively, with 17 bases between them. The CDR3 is CASSYTDPRQSSYEQYF. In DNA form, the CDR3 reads TGTGCCAGCAGTTACACCGACCCCAGACAGAGCTCCTACGAGCAGTACTTC.